One and the same sample provided the 26 T cell receptor beta chains below, sequenced in a study of response to subunit inactivated influenza vaccine. Each CDR3 protein is one row after TCRdb ran MiXCR on the RT-PCR reads. Of about 570,000 distinct CDR3 sequences listed, 12% were seen once; the top ten hold roughly a tenth. The sample was PBMCs from blood, taken on the day of vaccination. These TCRs come from a man aged 50-60 years who received an inactivated influenza vaccine.

There are a few counts of this clonotype. V gene TRBV30 combines with J gene TRBJ1-4; D is possibly TRBD1 (5 bases). This CDR3 spans 14 amino acids. Germline V CDR1 and CDR2: GTSNPN, SVGIG (reference sequence). V was pared by 3 bases and J by 8 bases, with 16 bases between. This CDR3 is CAWSPVIRVEKLFF. CDR3 in DNA: TGTGCCTGGAGCCCCGTCATCAGGGTCGAAAAACTGTTTTTT.

In this sample, this clonotype turned up a few times. The CDR3 loop is CASTRDSGTGELFF. Here the CDR3 DNA reads TGTGCCAGCACCCGGGACAGCGGAACCGGGGAGCTGTTTTTT. The V gene is TRBV2, the J gene TRBJ2-2, with 7 bases aligning to TRBD1. This CDR3 is 14 amino acids long. CDR1 is SNHLY and CDR2 is FYNNEI in the germline V gene. V gave up 7 bases and J gave up 5 bases; unmatched junction bases: 7.

There are a few counts of this clonotype. This chain uses TRBV18 with TRBJ2-7; the D is unclear. Trimming cost V 3 bases and J 7 bases, with 10 bases left between them. Germline lookup yields CDR1 KGHSH and CDR2 LQKENI. The CDR3 has 12 amino acids. CDR3 sequence (DNA): TGTGCCAGCTCACCGGGTGCCCGGGAGCAGTACTTC. The encoded protein is CASSPGAREQYF.

This clonotype appeared many times. The chain combines TRBV7-9 with TRBJ2-3; 10 bases are shared with TRBD2. The CDR3 is 16 amino acids. V shed 3 bases, J shed 3 bases, and the junction held 6 bases outside the gene matches. Looked up from germline, CDR1 is SEHNR and CDR2 is FQNEAQ (reference sequence). DNA of the CDR3: TGTGCCAGCAGCTTTATCGGACTAGCGGCGACAGATACGCAGTATTTT. This translates into CASSFIGLAATDTQYF.

The sample holds a few counts of this clonotype. The chain joins TRBV10-2 to TRBJ2-3; 15 positions agree with TRBD2. Trimming cost V 6 bases and J 5 bases; bases outside gene matches: 9. Germline lookup yields CDR1 WSHSY and CDR2 SAAADI. The CDR3 contains 17 residues. The CDR3: CASRTSWTSGGGDTQYF. The CDR3 DNA follows: TGCGCCAGCAGGACCTCATGGACTAGCGGGGGGGGAGATACGCAGTATTTT.

This clonotype was observed many times. The gene calls are TRBV6-5 and TRBJ2-1; 7 nucleotides align to TRBD1. V lost 0 bases and J lost 5; bases outside the gene matches: 1. The germline V gene has CDR1 MNHEY and CDR2 SVGAGI. This CDR3 has 14 residues. CDR3 residues: CASSYSGQHNEQFF. The CDR3 DNA sequence: TGTGCCAGCAGTTACTCGGGACAGCACAATGAGCAGTTCTTC.

This clonotype was found many times. The chain recombines TRBV7-3 with TRBJ2-2; TRBD2 matches at 13 bases. V gave up 4 bases and J gave up 6 bases; unmatched junction bases: 2. The length of the CDR3 is 15 residues. Germline-derived CDR1 and CDR2 are SGHTA and FQGTGA. This chain's CDR3 is CASSSGLAGAGELFF. In DNA, the CDR3 is TGTGCCAGCAGCTCAGGACTAGCGGGAGCCGGGGAGCTGTTTTTT.

CDR3 region: CASSDTPYFDRGQTDTQYF. The CDR3, as DNA: TGTGCCAGCAGCGATACACCTTATTTCGACAGGGGGCAAACAGATACGCAGTATTTT. V and J are TRBV2 and TRBJ2-3, with 10 bases that match TRBD1. The CDR3 sequence is 19 residues long. V lost 6 bases and J lost 3; bases outside the gene matches: 18. From germline, CDR1 is SNHLY and CDR2 FYNNEI.

The chain couples TRBV10-3 to TRBJ2-5, with D tentatively TRBD1 or TRBD2 (5 bases each). Trimming stripped 5 bases from V and 2 bases from J, with 12 bases between. This CDR3 is built from 14 residues. CDR1 ENHRY and CDR2 SYGVKD come from the germline V gene. The CDR3 here is CAISLGRKQETQYF. CDR3 coding DNA: TGTGCCATCAGTCTGGGACGGAAGCAAGAGACCCAGTACTTC.

The V gene is TRBV10-3, the J gene TRBJ1-6, with D possibly TRBD1 on 5 matching bases. Trimming removed 3 bases at V and 7 bases at J, with 10 bases between. From germline, CDR1 is ENHRY and CDR2 SYGVKD. The CDR3 contains 14 residues. In nucleotides, the CDR3 is TGTGCCATCAGTGACGGGGAGGGGAATTCACCCCTCCACTTT. Amino acids: CAISDGEGNSPLHF.

The V and J genes are TRBV11-1 and TRBJ2-7, with 10 positions matching TRBD1. This CDR3 region has 17 residues. The germline V gene encodes CDR1 SGHAT and CDR2 FQDESV (reference sequence). The V and J ends lost 5 bases and 6 bases, in that order; junction bases with no gene match: 16. CDR3 protein: CASSAIPGQGLESEQYF. CDR3 nucleotide sequence: TGTGCCAGCAGCGCCATCCCGGGACAGGGGCTCGAAAGCGAGCAGTACTTC.

V and J are TRBV28 and TRBJ2-2; the D gene is possibly TRBD1 (6 bases). Germline CDR1 reads MDHEN; CDR2 reads SYDVKM. CDR3 length equals 15 residues. V was shortened by 6 bases and J by 4 bases, with 15 bases between the two germline ends. For the CDR3, the DNA is TGTGCCAGCAGGAAAACAGGGTCCTCCACCGGGGAGCTGTTTTTT. Translating gives CASRKTGSSTGELFF. Drawing the rest from reference TRBV28 and TRBJ2-2, the complete variable domain is DVKVTQSSRYLVKRTGEKVFLECVQDMDHENMFWYRQDPGLGLRLIYFSYDVKMKEKGDIPEGYSVSREKKERFSLILESASTNQTSMYLCASRKTGSSTGELFFGEGSRLTVL.

The J gene is TRBJ2-1, the V gene TRBV9; TRBD2 agrees at 8 bases. Trimming took 4 bases from V and 4 from J; bases not matched to a gene: 10. Germline loops: CDR1 SGDLS, CDR2 YYNGEE. CDR3 length: 16 amino acids. The CDR3 DNA follows: TGTGCCAGCAGCCCGGCGGGGGGAACGGGTTACAATGAGCAGTTCTTC. It is translated as CASSPAGGTGYNEQFF.

J is TRBJ2-1 and V is TRBV28, with D hard to call. The germline gives CDR1 MDHEN, CDR2 SYDVKM. The CDR3 consists of 17 residues. Between the trimmed V and J ends, which lost 5 bases and 7 bases, there was a span of 24 bases. The CDR3 coding sequence is TGTGCCAGCAGTCCTCCACACTCCATCCTGATTCTGAATGAGCAGTTCTTC. Its translation is CASSPPHSILILNEQFF.

V gene TRBV20-1 combines with J gene TRBJ2-5, with no clear D. Germline V gene data show CDR1 as DFQATT and CDR2 as SNEGSKA (reference sequence). V shed 2 bases and J shed 5 bases, with 6 bases lying between them. The length of the CDR3 is 11 residues. The CDR3 here is CSARWRETQYF. As DNA, the CDR3 is TGCAGTGCTAGATGGCGGGAGACCCAGTACTTC.

The chain carries TRBV6-2 or TRBV6-3 and TRBJ2-5; TRBD2 matches 12 bases. Germline assignment: CDR1 MNHEY and CDR2 SVGEGT. The CDR3 is 13 residues long. The ends lost 8 bases at V and 4 bases at J; junction bases unmatched: 2. CDR3 residues: CASLAGGPETQYF. As DNA, the CDR3 is TGTGCCAGCCTAGCGGGAGGGCCAGAGACCCAGTACTTC.

On this clonotype: One end of the junction varies from germline; a read error may be responsible. This chain connects TRBV14 to TRBJ2-1; TRBD2 agrees at 11 bases. Germline CDR1 SGHDN, CDR2 FVKESK. The CDR3 contains 16 residues. CDR3 DNA sequence: TGTGACAGCAGCCAAGGGGGACTAGCGGCTTACAATGAGCAGTTCTTC. Translating it yields CDSSQGGLAAYNEQFF.

This clonotype was picked up a small number of times. The chain combines TRBV30 with TRBJ2-3, with D maybe TRBD1 (6 bases). V was trimmed by 0 bases and J by 4 bases, leaving 14 bases between them. The CDR3 has 15 residues. Germline V gene sequence: CDR1 GTSNPN, CDR2 SVGIG (reference sequence). The DNA of the CDR3 is TGTGCCTGGAGTGTACTTGGGGGCCGGGCAGATACGCAGTATTTT. Protein sequence: CAWSVLGGRADTQYF.

J is TRBJ1-1 and V is TRBV9, with D possibly TRBD1 on 5 matching bases. The germline gives CDR1 SGDLS, CDR2 YYNGEE. The CDR3 spans 15 residues. The germline V and J ends were trimmed by 0 bases and 2 bases, with 11 bases remaining between them. CDR3 DNA sequence: TGTGCCAGCAGCGTAGAGGGGCTCCCCAACACTGAAGCTTTCTTT. Translating it yields CASSVEGLPNTEAFF.

The V gene is TRBV18, the J gene TRBJ2-2; TRBD1 is a possible D gene (7 bases). The CDR3 consists of 15 residues. Germline lookup yields CDR1 KGHSH and CDR2 LQKENI. V was trimmed by 6 bases and J by 0 bases, leaving 11 bases between them. CDR3 nucleotides: TGTGCCAGCTCGGAGGGACAGTCGAACACCGGGGAGCTGTTTTTT. This translates into CASSEGQSNTGELFF.

The chain combines TRBV15 with TRBJ1-4; D is perhaps TRBD1 (5 bases). The CDR3 is 17 amino acids. Germline CDR1 and CDR2: LNHNV and YYDKDF (reference sequence). V dropped 4 bases and J dropped 5 bases, with 20 bases sitting between them. The CDR3 nucleotides read TGTGCCACCAGCACCCCCCAGGTCGGGGGAAGGAATGAAAAACTGTTTTTT. Translation: CATSTPQVGGRNEKLFF.

This clonotype was observed at least ten times. The chain joins TRBV7-2 to TRBJ2-5; 9 bases fit TRBD2. J was trimmed by 5 bases and V by 6 bases; bases with no gene match: 7. This CDR3 has 14 amino acids. Germline V gene lookup returns CDR1 SGHTA and CDR2 FQGNSA. As DNA, the CDR3 is TGTGCCAGCAGGCCAGCTAGCGGGGTGGAGACCCAGTACTTC. It specifies CASRPASGVETQYF.

The V and J genes are TRBV5-1 and TRBJ2-2, with 10 nucleotides matching TRBD1. This CDR3 is built from 17 residues. Germline V CDR1 and CDR2: SGHRS, YFSETQ. J gave up 5 bases and V 3 bases, and 10 bases lay outside the gene matches. The CDR3 reads CASSWGAGTGVTGELFF. In DNA, the CDR3 is TGCGCCAGCAGCTGGGGCGCCGGGACAGGGGTAACCGGGGAGCTGTTTTTT.

In this sample, this clonotype turned up a few times. The V gene is TRBV7-2, the J gene TRBJ2-2; D is unclear. CDR3 size: 15 residues. Germline V lookup: CDR1 SGHTA, CDR2 FQGNSA. Trimming stripped 1 base from V and 4 bases from J, with 10 bases between. The DNA of the CDR3 is TGTGCCAGCAGCTTAGATGGGTTAGGCACCGGGGAGCTGTTTTTT. It yields the protein CASSLDGLGTGELFF. The full variable domain, in which reference TRBV7-2 and TRBJ2-2 provide the parts outside the CDR3, is GAGVSQSPSNKVTEKGKDVELRCDPISGHTALYWYRQSLGQGLEFLIYFQGNSAPDKSGLPSDRFSAERTGGSVSTLTIQRTQQEDSAVYLCASSLDGLGTGELFFGEGSRLTVL.

This clonotype was seen at least ten times. This chain links TRBV12-3 or TRBV12-4 with TRBJ2-1, with 11 bases aligning to TRBD2. The CDR3 loop spans 14 amino acids. The ends lost 7 bases at V and 4 bases at J; junction bases unmatched: 3. CDR3 in DNA: TGTGCCAGCACCAGGACTAGCGGGTACAATGAGCAGTTCTTC. Its protein is CASTRTSGYNEQFF.

This clonotype came up many times. The chain recombines TRBV14 with TRBJ2-1; D tentatively fits TRBD1 or TRBD2 (7 bases each). Germline V gene lookup returns CDR1 SGHDN and CDR2 FVKESK. V lost 1 base and J lost 0, with 16 bases in between. This CDR3 has 18 amino acids. The CDR3 reads CASSQVGGGGSSYNEQFF. For the CDR3, the DNA is TGTGCCAGCAGCCAAGTAGGAGGGGGCGGGAGCTCCTACAATGAGCAGTTCTTC.